A selection of T cell receptor beta chains follows, all from one sample in a study of T cell changes during pregnancy in multiple sclerosis. Measured with immunoSEQ multiplex PCR; TCRdb has only the in-frame clones, and not every one. Of 90,000 to 100,000 clones in the sample, about 93% were seen once. The specimen was peripheral blood, collected in the first trimester of pregnancy. These TCRs come from a female donor with multiple sclerosis, enrolled in a pregnancy study. CDR3s include the opening cysteine and the closing phenylalanine or tryptophan.

TRBJ2-3,TRBV30,CAWSVPGGFTQYF
TRBJ1-2,TRBV5-4,CASSMEEPYGYTF
TRBJ1-6,TRBV5-1,CASRPDLTVGSPLHF
TRBJ2-7,TRBV5-4,CASSLLGGAGEQYF
TRBJ2-1,TRBV13,CASSLAYGWGDNEQFF
TRBJ1-1,TRBV6-6,CASSRGVSGNTEAFF
TRBJ1-2,TRBV19,CASRVGQLGSYGYTF
TRBJ2-3,TRBV6-5,CASSQRGGTDTQYF
TRBJ2-2,TRBV11-2,CASSLRTGRGGELFF
TRBJ1-1,TRBV5-1,CASKLTYLNTEAFF
TRBJ1-1,TRBV5-1,CASRLTGLNTEAFF
TRBJ1-2,TRBV10-2,CASSQYYGYTF
TRBJ2-2,TRBV5-4,CASSPSNTGELFF
TRBJ1-1,TRBV5-1,CASSLATGITTEAFF
TRBJ2-7,TRBV11-2,CASSSPRQGLYEQYF
TRBJ2-7,TRBV5-1,CASSLGTGYEQYF
TRBJ1-5,TRBV27,CASSLSRRGGVLNGPQHF
TRBJ2-3,TRBV11-1,CASSSQADRRGDTQYF
TRBJ1-5,TRBV6-1,CASSERGVGNQPQHF
TRBJ1-6,TRBV2,CASKDTGANSPLHF
TRBJ2-3,TRBV11-2,CASSFGRGGRDTQYF
TRBJ1-2,TRBV2,CASRPVPRNGYTF
TRBJ1-3,TRBV12-5,CASGFFSGNTIYF
TRBJ2-6,TRBV25-1,CASSDLAGVGANVLTF
TRBJ2-3,TRBV7-3,CASSLDGGAGDTQYF
TRBJ1-5,TRBV7-9,CASSLRGSNQPQHF
TRBJ2-3,TRBV7-3,CASSLPGQGTDTQYF
TRBJ2-5,TRBV9,CASSVGGGGAYRRETQYF
TRBJ1-2,TRBV29-1,CSVGGGSYGYTF
TRBJ2-3,TRBV10-2,CASSQTAGADTQYF
TRBJ1-6,TRBV6-5,CASSYSQGTGNSPLHF
TRBJ2-7,TRBV11-3,CASSLGSTGEQYF
TRBJ1-5,TRBV6-5,CASRGTALGPQHF
TRBJ1-1,TRBV9,CASSVAGVNTEAFF
TRBJ2-1,TRBV5-6,CASSGWTENLNEQFF
TRBJ2-5,TRBV7-2,CASSGTGRKETQYF